Listed below are T cell receptor beta chains from one sample, sequenced in a study of T cells in Graves' hyperthyroidism and ophthalmopathy. TCRdb re-derived calls from the multiplex PCR reads in MiXCR, one entry per CDR3 protein. The sample includes about 550,000 distinct CDR3 sequences, under 25% of them seen just once. The sample comprised blood. Source of these receptors: a man between 18 and 35 years old with Graves' hyperthyroidism. CDR3s include the opening cysteine and the closing phenylalanine or tryptophan. The order of the fields is D gene, J gene, clone size, V gene, CDR3 length, CDR3 protein, CDR3 DNA. The D gene is left open where the match is weak. Only some rows state a clone size, as once, few, many or a class for expanded clones.

NA	TRBJ2-7	many	TRBV12-3/TRBV12-4	13	CASSFGMPYEQYF	TGTGCCAGCAGTTTTGGGATGCCTTACGAGCAGTACTTC
NA	TRBJ1-2	NA	TRBV2	11	CALGVSSGYTF	TGTGCCCTCGGTGTTAGCTCTGGCTACACCTTC
NA	TRBJ1-3	many	TRBV2	15	CASSVSQTGGNTIYF	TGTGCCAGCAGTGTGAGTCAGACGGGAGGAAACACCATATATTTT
NA	TRBJ2-7	many	TRBV12-3/TRBV12-4	16	CASSLEEVLLSYEQYF	TGTGCCAGCAGTTTAGAGGAAGTTCTGTTATCCTACGAGCAGTACTTC
NA	TRBJ2-6	NA	TRBV6-2/TRBV6-3	21	CASSYPTWATGTSSGANVLTF	TGTGCCAGCAGTTACCCCACTTGGGCCACAGGGACAAGCTCTGGGGCCAACGTCCTGACTTTC
NA	TRBJ1-2	many	TRBV29-1	14	CSVEDPQAFYGYTF	TGCAGCGTTGAAGATCCGCAGGCGTTCTATGGCTACACCTTC
NA	TRBJ1-5	NA	TRBV6-2/TRBV6-3	18	CASSYSLQGYGSNQPQHF	TGTGCCAGCAGTTACTCCCTACAGGGCTATGGGAGCAATCAGCCCCAGCATTTT
NA	TRBJ2-7	many	TRBV11-2	13	CASSGGRFSEQYF	TGTGCCAGCAGCGGAGGGAGATTTAGCGAGCAGTACTTC
NA	TRBJ2-5	NA	TRBV7-2	13	CASSWDWKETQYF	TGTGCCAGCAGCTGGGACTGGAAGGAGACCCAGTACTTC
NA	TRBJ1-1	NA	TRBV28	17	CASSSRAGLIGHAEAFF	TGTGCCAGCAGCTCGCGGGCCGGGCTCATAGGTCACGCTGAAGCTTTCTTT
TRBD1	TRBJ1-6	few	TRBV12-3/TRBV12-4	16	CASRTTGGSYNSPLHF	TGTGCCAGCAGGACAACAGGGGGAAGCTATAATTCACCCCTCCACTTT
TRBD1	TRBJ2-7	many	TRBV12-3/TRBV12-4	15	CASSRSAGQGHEQYF	TGTGCCAGCAGTCGCTCCGCGGGACAGGGTCACGAGCAGTACTTC
NA	TRBJ2-4	NA	TRBV30	14	CAWKARLAKNIQYF	TGTGCCTGGAAGGCGAGACTAGCCAAAAACATTCAGTACTTC
NA	TRBJ2-5	NA	TRBV7-9	15	CASSLGSGSGETQYF	TGTGCCAGCAGCTTAGGGTCGGGTTCCGGGGAGACCCAGTACTTC
NA	TRBJ1-3	NA	TRBV6-2/TRBV6-3	18	CASSYSLTQGSSGNTIYF	TGTGCCAGCAGTTACTCATTAACACAGGGCTCCTCTGGAAACACCATATATTTT
NA	TRBJ1-1	many	TRBV6-5	14	CASSFSLLNTEAFF	TGTGCCAGCAGTTTTTCCCTCTTGAACACTGAAGCTTTCTTT
NA	TRBJ1-2	many	TRBV28	13	CASSSRPNYGYTF	TGTGCCAGCAGCTCAAGACCTAACTATGGCTACACCTTC